This T cell receptor (beta chain) was sequenced in a study of shared clonotypes between healthy human individuals. Study results and limitations: Among non-shared clonotypes, generation probabilities were lower than among those shared by all four donors.

Terminally differentiated effector memory CD45RA+ cells were left out of the naive CD8 fraction, which was CD45RO-negative and positively selected for CCR7. Details on this clone: As yet, its antigen is unknown.

Assay used: immunoSEQ multiplex PCR; TCRdb lists only in-frame clones, some missing. The table records about 2.2 million clones, around 93% of them present only once. Sequencing was performed on naive CD8+ T cells from PBMCs. This TCR came from a man between 18 and 35 years old in good health. Some clones in this sample may be carry-over from other donors' samples.

The CDR3 nucleotides are TGTGCCAGCAGTGTTCAGCCGGGACAGGGATATTACCAAGAGACCCAGTACTTC. Translating it yields CASSVQPGQGYYQETQYF. The V call is TRBV2, the J call TRBJ2-5; TRBD1 agrees at 9 bases. CDR1 is SNHLY, CDR2 FYNNEI, per germline. The CDR3 is made up of 18 amino acids. The junction had 12 bases not matched to a gene; V was cut back by 4 bases and J by 0 bases.